These T cell receptor beta chains were read from a single sample in a study of T cells after yellow fever vaccination. One entry per CDR3 protein, called by TCRdb with MiXCR from the 5' RACE reads. The repertoire holds hundreds of thousands of distinct CDR3 sequences, with roughly 22% as singletons. The specimen comprised PBMCs, sampled approximately 20 days after the first yellow fever vaccination. The source of these receptors is a man aged 18 to 35 who received the YFV17D yellow fever vaccine. CDR3s include the opening cysteine and the closing phenylalanine or tryptophan. D genes are given only for firm matches. Only part of the rows carry a size: once, few, many, or a class if the clone is expanded.

d_call: .
clone_size: .
v_call: TRBV15
j_call: TRBJ2-5
cdr3_aa: CATSKDQWETQYF
cdr3_nt: TGTGCCACCAGCAAAGACCAATGGGAGACCCAGTACTTC

d_call: .
clone_size: few
v_call: TRBV6-5
j_call: TRBJ2-2
cdr3_aa: CASSLEDSWRTGELFF
cdr3_nt: TGTGCCAGCAGCTTAGAGGACAGCTGGAGGACCGGGGAGCTGTTTTTT

d_call: TRBD1
clone_size: many
v_call: TRBV12-3/TRBV12-4
j_call: TRBJ1-5
cdr3_aa: CASTPNRGQGQPQHF
cdr3_nt: TGTGCCAGCACCCCAAACAGGGGGCAGGGTCAGCCCCAGCATTTT

d_call: TRBD2
clone_size: .
v_call: TRBV6-2/TRBV6-3
j_call: TRBJ2-3
cdr3_aa: CASSYSLAGVNTDTQYF
cdr3_nt: TGTGCCAGCAGTTACTCTCTAGCGGGGGTCAACACAGATACGCAGTATTTT

d_call: .
clone_size: few
v_call: TRBV3-1
j_call: TRBJ1-5
cdr3_aa: CASSQDSVNQPQHF
cdr3_nt: TGTGCCAGCAGCCAAGATTCGGTGAATCAGCCCCAGCATTTT

d_call: .
clone_size: once
v_call: TRBV13
j_call: TRBJ2-7
cdr3_aa: CASSFGGLNEQYF
cdr3_nt: TGTGCCAGCAGCTTTGGGGGGTTAAACGAGCAGTACTTC

d_call: .
clone_size: .
v_call: TRBV18
j_call: TRBJ2-5
cdr3_aa: CASSPKRHAQETQYF
cdr3_nt: TGTGCCAGCTCACCTAAGAGACACGCCCAAGAGACCCAGTACTTC

d_call: .
clone_size: few
v_call: TRBV6-2/TRBV6-3
j_call: TRBJ2-3
cdr3_aa: CASSYQQGSASDTQYF
cdr3_nt: TGTGCCAGCAGTTACCAACAGGGCAGCGCATCAGATACGCAGTATTTT

d_call: TRBD1
clone_size: few
v_call: TRBV5-5
j_call: TRBJ1-4
cdr3_aa: CASTSMGTGVEKLFF
cdr3_nt: TGTGCCAGCACCTCGATGGGGACAGGGGTTGAAAAACTGTTTTTT

d_call: .
clone_size: many
v_call: TRBV6-5
j_call: TRBJ2-7
cdr3_aa: CASSPTGSEQYF
cdr3_nt: TGTGCCAGCAGCCCAACAGGGTCCGAGCAGTACTTC

d_call: TRBD2
clone_size: few
v_call: TRBV7-2
j_call: TRBJ2-1
cdr3_aa: CASSLGLAGGQEQFF
cdr3_nt: TGTGCCAGCAGCTTAGGTCTAGCGGGGGGTCAGGAGCAGTTCTTC

d_call: .
clone_size: few
v_call: TRBV7-8
j_call: TRBJ1-1
cdr3_aa: CASSSRRWRGTEAFF
cdr3_nt: TGTGCCAGCAGCTCCCGTAGGTGGAGGGGAACTGAAGCTTTCTTT

d_call: .
clone_size: .
v_call: TRBV5-1
j_call: TRBJ2-1
cdr3_aa: CTTRIEGGLGEQFF
cdr3_nt: TGCACCACCCGTATCGAGGGGGGTTTGGGTGAGCAGTTCTTC

d_call: .
clone_size: few
v_call: TRBV27
j_call: TRBJ2-7
cdr3_aa: CASSFRSAYEQYF
cdr3_nt: TGTGCCAGCAGTTTTCGCTCTGCTTACGAGCAGTACTTC

d_call: TRBD2
clone_size: .
v_call: TRBV3-1
j_call: TRBJ2-1
cdr3_aa: CASSQRLAVYNEQFF
cdr3_nt: TGTGCCAGCAGCCAGAGACTAGCGGTCTACAATGAGCAGTTCTTC

d_call: .
clone_size: .
v_call: TRBV4-3
j_call: TRBJ1-4
cdr3_aa: CASSQDARPTNEKLFF
cdr3_nt: TGCGCCAGCAGCCAAGATGCGAGACCCACTAATGAAAAACTGTTTTTT

d_call: .
clone_size: many
v_call: TRBV2
j_call: TRBJ1-5
cdr3_aa: CASSEGRNQPQHF
cdr3_nt: TGTGCCAGCAGTGAGGGGCGCAATCAGCCCCAGCATTTT

d_call: .
clone_size: few
v_call: TRBV4-2
j_call: TRBJ2-4
cdr3_aa: CASSQESASGAKNIQYF
cdr3_nt: TGTGCCAGCAGCCAAGAATCCGCCAGTGGAGCCAAAAACATTCAGTACTTC

d_call: .
clone_size: many
v_call: TRBV7-7
j_call: TRBJ2-2
cdr3_aa: CASSNTGSGELFF
cdr3_nt: TGTGCTAGCAGCAATACAGGGTCCGGGGAGCTGTTTTTT

d_call: .
clone_size: .
v_call: TRBV6-2/TRBV6-3
j_call: TRBJ2-5
cdr3_aa: CASSYGLGYQETQYF
cdr3_nt: TGTGCCAGCAGTTACGGGTTAGGGTACCAAGAGACCCAGTACTTC

d_call: TRBD1
clone_size: few
v_call: TRBV27
j_call: TRBJ2-5
cdr3_aa: CASSSKGAGQETQYF
cdr3_nt: TGTGCCAGCAGTTCGAAGGGGGCAGGTCAAGAGACCCAGTACTTC

d_call: TRBD2
clone_size: few
v_call: TRBV5-1
j_call: TRBJ2-2
cdr3_aa: CASSFYLAGGDTGELFF
cdr3_nt: TGCGCCAGCAGCTTTTATTTGGCGGGGGGCGACACCGGGGAGCTGTTTTTT

d_call: TRBD2
clone_size: .
v_call: TRBV7-2
j_call: TRBJ2-3
cdr3_aa: CASSLNGGGPDTQYF
cdr3_nt: TGTGCCAGCAGCTTAAACGGGGGGGGTCCGGATACGCAGTATTTT

d_call: TRBD2
clone_size: few
v_call: TRBV27
j_call: TRBJ2-7
cdr3_aa: CASTSGGGSSYEQYF
cdr3_nt: TGTGCCAGCACCTCGGGCGGGGGAAGCTCCTACGAGCAGTACTTC

d_call: .
clone_size: .
v_call: TRBV4-2
j_call: TRBJ1-5
cdr3_aa: CASSQGGRAIRNQPQHF
cdr3_nt: TGTGCCAGCAGCCAAGGGGGCAGGGCCATTCGCAATCAGCCCCAGCATTTT

d_call: TRBD1
clone_size: .
v_call: TRBV29-1
j_call: TRBJ2-5
cdr3_aa: CSARGGLQAETQYF
cdr3_nt: TGCAGCGCTAGAGGGGGCCTACAGGCGGAGACCCAGTACTTC

d_call: .
clone_size: .
v_call: TRBV5-1
j_call: TRBJ1-2
cdr3_aa: CASSLKNSNYGYTF
cdr3_nt: TGCGCCAGCAGCTTGAAGAACAGTAACTATGGCTACACCTTC

d_call: .
clone_size: few
v_call: TRBV5-1
j_call: TRBJ2-1
cdr3_aa: CASSLAPTSSYEQFF
cdr3_nt: TGCGCCAGCAGCTTAGCCCCTACCTCTTCATATGAGCAGTTCTTC

d_call: TRBD1
clone_size: .
v_call: TRBV29-1
j_call: TRBJ2-5
cdr3_aa: CSVDGGQGAIQETQYF
cdr3_nt: TGCAGCGTGGACGGGGGACAGGGGGCTATCCAAGAGACCCAGTACTTC

d_call: .
clone_size: .
v_call: TRBV12-3/TRBV12-4
j_call: TRBJ1-5
cdr3_aa: CASRATGSNQPQHF
cdr3_nt: TGTGCCAGCAGGGCTACAGGGAGCAATCAGCCCCAGCATTTT

d_call: .
clone_size: few
v_call: TRBV9
j_call: TRBJ2-2
cdr3_aa: CASSVISSGELFF
cdr3_nt: TGTGCCAGCAGCGTAATTAGCTCAGGGGAGCTGTTTTTT

d_call: .
clone_size: .
v_call: TRBV5-1
j_call: TRBJ1-1
cdr3_aa: CASSGSTGMNTEAFF
cdr3_nt: TGCGCCAGCAGCGGATCGACCGGGATGAACACTGAAGCTTTCTTT

d_call: .
clone_size: .
v_call: TRBV6-5
j_call: TRBJ2-2
cdr3_aa: CASSYSQGVTGELFF
cdr3_nt: TGTGCCAGCAGTTACAGCCAGGGAGTTACCGGGGAGCTGTTTTTT

d_call: TRBD1
clone_size: many
v_call: TRBV5-1
j_call: TRBJ1-2
cdr3_aa: CASSPGQGGYGYTF
cdr3_nt: TGTGCCAGCTCACCAGGACAGGGGGGCTATGGCTACACCTTC

d_call: TRBD1
clone_size: .
v_call: TRBV29-1
j_call: TRBJ2-3
cdr3_aa: CSGTGGVHPDTQYF
cdr3_nt: TGCAGCGGGACAGGGGGCGTTCATCCAGATACGCAGTATTTT

d_call: TRBD2
clone_size: .
v_call: TRBV12-3/TRBV12-4
j_call: TRBJ2-1
cdr3_aa: CASSLVAGENEQFF
cdr3_nt: TGTGCCAGCAGTTTGGTGGCGGGGGAGAATGAGCAGTTCTTC

d_call: .
clone_size: .
v_call: TRBV2
j_call: TRBJ1-1
cdr3_aa: CASSGRGGLNTEAFF
cdr3_nt: TGTGCCAGCAGTGGGCGGGGGGGTCTGAACACTGAAGCTTTCTTT

d_call: .
clone_size: .
v_call: TRBV12-5
j_call: TRBJ2-5
cdr3_aa: CACCIQGGETQYF
cdr3_nt: TGTGCCTGCTGTATACAGGGTGGAGAGACCCAGTACTTC

d_call: TRBD1
clone_size: .
v_call: TRBV7-8
j_call: TRBJ2-5
cdr3_aa: CASSRYRGRLPDQETQYF
cdr3_nt: TGTGCCAGCAGCCGATACAGGGGCCGACTACCCGACCAAGAGACCCAGTACTTC

d_call: .
clone_size: few
v_call: TRBV10-3
j_call: TRBJ2-3
cdr3_aa: CAITRRARSDTQYF
cdr3_nt: TGTGCCATCACGCGCAGGGCAAGGTCAGATACGCAGTATTTT